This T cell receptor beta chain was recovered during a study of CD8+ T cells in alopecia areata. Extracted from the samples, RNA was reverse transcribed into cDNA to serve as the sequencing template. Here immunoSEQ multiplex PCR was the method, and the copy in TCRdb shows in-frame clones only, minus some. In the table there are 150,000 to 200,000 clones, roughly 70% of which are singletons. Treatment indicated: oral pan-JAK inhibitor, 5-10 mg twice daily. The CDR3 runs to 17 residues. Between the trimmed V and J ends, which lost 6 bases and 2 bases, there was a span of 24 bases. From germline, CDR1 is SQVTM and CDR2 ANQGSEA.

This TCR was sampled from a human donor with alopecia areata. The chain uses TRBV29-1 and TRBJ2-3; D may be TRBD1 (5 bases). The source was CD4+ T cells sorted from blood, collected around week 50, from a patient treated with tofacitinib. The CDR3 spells CSVGLLTAKTSTDTQYF. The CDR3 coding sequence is TGCAGCGTCGGCTTACTGACAGCGAAGACATCCACAGATACGCAGTATTTT.